Shown below are 4 T cell receptor beta chains from a single sample sequenced in a study of shared clonotypes between healthy human individuals (dated by TCRdb to about 2020). The library was built by means of the immunoSEQ multiplex PCR assay. TCRdb re-hosts the immuneACCESS table, in-frame sequences only. Its copies lack some clones; in the studies checked, an unresolved V gene accounts for under half of them, and the cause for the rest is not known. The sample table shows 400,000 to 500,000 clones, and roughly 85% are seen once. 10% to 15% of the sample is taken by the ten largest. The sequencing sample was made of PBMCs. Receptors originate from a woman aged 40-49 years in good health. Some clones in this sample may be carry-over from other donors' samples.

The chain combines TRBV7-6 with TRBJ1-4; no clear D gene. Trimming left V 5 bases short and J 8 bases short, with 9 bases between. From germline, CDR1 is SGHVS and CDR2 FNYEAQ. The CDR3 spans 12 residues. This CDR3 is CASSRWREKLFF. The CDR3 nucleotides read TGTGCCAGCAGCCGTTGGCGAGAAAAACTGTTTTTT.

This clone was observed a handful of times. The V call is TRBV28, the J call TRBJ1-5; D is possibly TRBD1 (5 bases). Between the trimmed V and J ends, which lost 4 bases and 7 bases, there was a span of 17 bases. Germline V gives CDR1 MDHEN, CDR2 SYDVKM. This CDR3 spans 15 amino acids. The CDR3 DNA follows: TGTGCCAGCAGTTACTCCCTCGGGGGGATGCAGCCCCAGCATTTT. This gives the protein CASSYSLGGMQPQHF.

The chain employs TRBV9 and TRBJ2-1, with TRBD2 identical over 15 bases. Germline CDR1 and CDR2: SGDLS and YYNGEE. The CDR3 runs 15 residues. The V gene end was trimmed by 3 bases and the J gene end by 8 bases; junction bases not matched to a gene: 3. CDR3 region: CASSAGTSGRYEQFF. The CDR3, as DNA: TGTGCCAGCAGCGCGGGGACTAGCGGGAGGTATGAGCAGTTCTTC.

Of note for this clone: The sample has other DNA sequences that encode this CDR3 too. CDR3: CATSRGRGSQETQYF. CDR3 coding DNA: TGTGCCACCAGCAGAGGCAGGGGTTCCCAAGAGACCCAGTACTTC. The chain links TRBV15 to TRBJ2-5; TRBD1 is a possible D gene (6 bases). Looked up from germline, CDR1 is LNHNV and CDR2 is YYDKDF (reference sequence). The CDR3 covers 15 residues. The V end was cut by 1 base, the J end by 1 base, with 10 bases between.